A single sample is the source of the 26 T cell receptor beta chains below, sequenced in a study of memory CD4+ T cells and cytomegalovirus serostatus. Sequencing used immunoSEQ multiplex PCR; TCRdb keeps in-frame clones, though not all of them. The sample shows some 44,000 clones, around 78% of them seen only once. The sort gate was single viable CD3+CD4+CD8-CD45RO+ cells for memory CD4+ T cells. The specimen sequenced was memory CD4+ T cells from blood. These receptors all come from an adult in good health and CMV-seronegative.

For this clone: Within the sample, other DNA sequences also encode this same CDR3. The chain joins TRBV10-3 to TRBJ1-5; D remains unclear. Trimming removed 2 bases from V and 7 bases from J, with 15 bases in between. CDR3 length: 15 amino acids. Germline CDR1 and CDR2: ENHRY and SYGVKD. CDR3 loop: CAISEQGGPKQPQHF. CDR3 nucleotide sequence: TGTGCCATCAGTGAGCAAGGAGGTCCGAAACAGCCCCAGCATTTT.

The CDR3 coding sequence is TGTGCCAGCTCGAGCCGGTGGGGGGGACTAAACTCCTACGAGCAGTACTTC. Its translation: CASSSRWGGLNSYEQYF. V is TRBV27 and J is TRBJ2-7, with 7 bases matching TRBD2. This CDR3 has 17 amino acids. Germline loops: CDR1 MNHEY, CDR2 SMNVEV (reference sequence). V lost 8 bases, J lost 0 bases, and 16 bases stayed unmatched.

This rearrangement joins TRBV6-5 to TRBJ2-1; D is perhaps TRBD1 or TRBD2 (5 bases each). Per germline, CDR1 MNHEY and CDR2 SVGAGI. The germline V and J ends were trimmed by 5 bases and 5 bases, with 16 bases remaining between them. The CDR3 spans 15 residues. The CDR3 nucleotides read TGTGCCAGCAGTCGGGGACCTCCGGTAGACAATGAGCAGTTCTTC. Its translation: CASSRGPPVDNEQFF.

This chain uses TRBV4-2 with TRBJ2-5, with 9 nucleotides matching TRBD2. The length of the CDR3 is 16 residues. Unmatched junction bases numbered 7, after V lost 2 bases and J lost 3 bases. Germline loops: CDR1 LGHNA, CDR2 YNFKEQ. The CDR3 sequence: CASSQFNSGSEETQYF. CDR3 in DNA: TGTGCCAGCAGCCAATTTAATAGCGGGAGCGAAGAGACCCAGTACTTC.

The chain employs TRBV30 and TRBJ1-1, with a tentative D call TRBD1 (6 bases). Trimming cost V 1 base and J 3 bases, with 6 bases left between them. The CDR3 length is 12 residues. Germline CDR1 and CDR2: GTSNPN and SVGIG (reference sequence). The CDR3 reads CAWSGGHTEAFF. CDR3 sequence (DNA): TGTGCCTGGAGTGGGGGGCACACTGAAGCTTTCTTT.

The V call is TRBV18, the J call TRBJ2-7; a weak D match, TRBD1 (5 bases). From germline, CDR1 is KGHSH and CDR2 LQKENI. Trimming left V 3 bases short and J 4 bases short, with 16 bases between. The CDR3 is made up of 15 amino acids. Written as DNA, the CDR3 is TGTGCCAGCTCACCTCCTTCCAAGGGGCCGTACGAGCAGTACTTC. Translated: CASSPPSKGPYEQYF.

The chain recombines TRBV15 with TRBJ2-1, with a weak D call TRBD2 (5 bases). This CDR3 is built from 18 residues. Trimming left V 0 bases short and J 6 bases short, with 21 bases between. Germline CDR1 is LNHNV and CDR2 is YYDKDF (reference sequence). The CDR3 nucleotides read TGTGCCACCAGCAGAGAAATCAGAGGGAAAGCGGTAAGCAATGAGCAGTTCTTC. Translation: CATSREIRGKAVSNEQFF.

In nucleotides, the CDR3 is TGTGCCAGCAGCCAGGGATATGGCTACACCTTC. Protein: CASSQGYGYTF. V usage is TRBV6-5 and J usage is TRBJ1-2; D may be TRBD1 (5 bases). The CDR3 sequence is 11 residues long. Germline V gene lookup returns CDR1 MNHEY and CDR2 SVGAGI. The ends were cut back, 6 bases at V and 5 bases at J, with 7 bases in the middle.

The CDR3 here is CASSPASGYEQYF. The CDR3, as DNA: TGCGCCAGCTCTCCAGCCTCGGGCTACGAGCAGTACTTC. The rearrangement uses TRBV5-1 and TRBJ2-7; D remains ambiguous. The CDR3 is 13 amino acids. Trimming pared 7 bases from V and 3 bases from J, leaving 14 bases between. CDR1 and CDR2 (germline): SGHRS, YFSETQ.

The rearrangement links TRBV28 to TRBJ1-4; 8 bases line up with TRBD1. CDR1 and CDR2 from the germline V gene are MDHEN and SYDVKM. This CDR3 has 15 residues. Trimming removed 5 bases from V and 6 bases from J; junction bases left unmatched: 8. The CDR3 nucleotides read TGTGCCAGCAGTGTATCCAGGGGGCGGGATGAAAAACTGTTTTTT. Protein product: CASSVSRGRDEKLFF.

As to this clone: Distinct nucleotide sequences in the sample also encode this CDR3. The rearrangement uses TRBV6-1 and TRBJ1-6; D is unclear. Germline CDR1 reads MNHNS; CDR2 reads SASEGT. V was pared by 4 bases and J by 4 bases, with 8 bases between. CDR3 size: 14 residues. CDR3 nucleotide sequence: TGTGCCAGCAGTGCAGGACCTTATAATTCACCCCTCCACTTT. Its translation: CASSAGPYNSPLHF.

The CDR3: CATRKVEGSANEQYF. CDR3 sequence (DNA): TGTGCCACCAGGAAGGTGGAGGGGAGTGCCAACGAGCAGTACTTC. J is TRBJ2-7 and V is TRBV10-3; weak D call: TRBD2 (6 bases). Trimming shortened V by 10 bases and J by 5 bases, and 24 bases separated the two germline ends. Germline V gives CDR1 ENHRY, CDR2 SYGVKD. This CDR3 has 15 amino acids.

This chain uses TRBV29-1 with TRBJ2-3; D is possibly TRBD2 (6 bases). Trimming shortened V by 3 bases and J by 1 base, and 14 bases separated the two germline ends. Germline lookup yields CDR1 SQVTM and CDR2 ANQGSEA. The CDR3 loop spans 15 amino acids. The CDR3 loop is CSVEGSGEGTDTQYF. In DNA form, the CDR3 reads TGCAGCGTTGAGGGGAGTGGGGAGGGCACAGATACGCAGTATTTT.

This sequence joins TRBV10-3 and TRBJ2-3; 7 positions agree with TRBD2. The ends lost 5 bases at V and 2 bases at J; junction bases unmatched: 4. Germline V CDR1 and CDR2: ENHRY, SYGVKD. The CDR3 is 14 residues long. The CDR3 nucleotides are TGTGCCATCAGTACACTAGCGAACACAGATACGCAGTATTTT. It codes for CAISTLANTDTQYF.

CDR3 region: CASSLARKYTDTQYF. CDR3 DNA sequence: TGTGCCAGCAGCTTAGCGCGGAAATACACAGATACGCAGTATTTT. The chain employs TRBV7-2 and TRBJ2-3; no definite D call. The germline V gene encodes CDR1 SGHTA and CDR2 FQGNSA. The CDR3 runs to 15 residues. V lost 0 bases, J lost 2 bases, and 9 bases lay in between.

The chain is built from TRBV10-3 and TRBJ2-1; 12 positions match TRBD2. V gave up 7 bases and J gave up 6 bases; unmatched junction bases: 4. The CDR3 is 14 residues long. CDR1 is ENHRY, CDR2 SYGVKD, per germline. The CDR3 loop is CAITGLAGGNEQFF. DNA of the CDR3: TGTGCCATCACGGGACTAGCGGGTGGCAATGAGCAGTTCTTC.

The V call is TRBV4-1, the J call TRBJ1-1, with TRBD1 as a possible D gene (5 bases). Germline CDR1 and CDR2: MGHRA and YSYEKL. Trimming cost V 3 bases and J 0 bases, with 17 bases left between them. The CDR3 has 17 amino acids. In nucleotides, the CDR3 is TGCGCCAGCAGCCACCGCACCTTAGGGGTAATGAACACTGAAGCTTTCTTT. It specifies CASSHRTLGVMNTEAFF.

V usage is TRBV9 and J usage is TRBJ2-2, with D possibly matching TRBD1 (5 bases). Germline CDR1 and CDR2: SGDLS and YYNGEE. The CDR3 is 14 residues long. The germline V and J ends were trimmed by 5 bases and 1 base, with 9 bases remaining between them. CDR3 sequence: CASSVQVNTGELFF. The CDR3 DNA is TGTGCCAGCAGTGTACAGGTGAACACCGGGGAGCTGTTTTTT.

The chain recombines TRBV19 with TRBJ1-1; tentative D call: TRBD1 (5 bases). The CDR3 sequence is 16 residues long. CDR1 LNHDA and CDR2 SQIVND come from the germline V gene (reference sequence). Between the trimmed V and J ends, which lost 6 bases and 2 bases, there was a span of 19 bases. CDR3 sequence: CASSPHRNWDNTEAFF. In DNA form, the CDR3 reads TGTGCCAGTAGCCCCCACAGGAATTGGGATAACACTGAAGCTTTCTTT.

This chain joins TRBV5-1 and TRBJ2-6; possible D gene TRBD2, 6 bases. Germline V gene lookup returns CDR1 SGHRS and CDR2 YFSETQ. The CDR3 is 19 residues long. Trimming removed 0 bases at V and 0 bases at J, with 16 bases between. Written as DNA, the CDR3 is TGCGCCAGCAGCTTGGGAGTGGGGGAGGAGGGCTCTGGGGCCAACGTCCTGACTTTC. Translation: CASSLGVGEEGSGANVLTF.

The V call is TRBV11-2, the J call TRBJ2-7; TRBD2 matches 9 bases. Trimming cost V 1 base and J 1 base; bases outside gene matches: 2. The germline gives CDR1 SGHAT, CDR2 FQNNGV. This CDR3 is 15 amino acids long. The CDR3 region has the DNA TGTGCCAGCAGCTTAGGGCTAGCGGGGTCCTACGAGCAGTACTTC. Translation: CASSLGLAGSYEQYF. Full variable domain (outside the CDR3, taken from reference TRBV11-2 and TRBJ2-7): EAGVAQSPRYKIIEKRQSVAFWCNPISGHATLYWYQQILGQGPKLLIQFQNNGVVDDSQLPKDRFSAERLKGVDSTLKIQPAKLEDSAVYLCASSLGLAGSYEQYFGPGTRLTVT.

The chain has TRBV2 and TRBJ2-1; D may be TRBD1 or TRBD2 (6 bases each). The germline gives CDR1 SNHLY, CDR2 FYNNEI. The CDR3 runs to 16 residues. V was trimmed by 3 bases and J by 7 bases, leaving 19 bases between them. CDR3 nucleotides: TGTGCCAGCAGTGAGTCGCTCGGGGGCGGTAGGAATGAGCAGTTCTTC. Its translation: CASSESLGGGRNEQFF.

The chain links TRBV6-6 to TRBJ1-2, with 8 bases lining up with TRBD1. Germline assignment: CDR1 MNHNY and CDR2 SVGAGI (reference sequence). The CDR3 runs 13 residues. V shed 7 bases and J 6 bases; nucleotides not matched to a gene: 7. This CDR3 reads CASNSGGDHGYTF. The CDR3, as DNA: TGTGCCAGCAATTCAGGGGGCGACCATGGCTACACCTTC.

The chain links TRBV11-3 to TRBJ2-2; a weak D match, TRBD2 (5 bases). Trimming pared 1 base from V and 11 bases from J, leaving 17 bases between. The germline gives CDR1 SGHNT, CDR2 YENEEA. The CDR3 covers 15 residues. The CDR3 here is CASSLGSRPSGELFF. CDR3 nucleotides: TGTGCCAGCAGCTTAGGAAGTCGTCCGAGCGGCGAGCTGTTTTTT.

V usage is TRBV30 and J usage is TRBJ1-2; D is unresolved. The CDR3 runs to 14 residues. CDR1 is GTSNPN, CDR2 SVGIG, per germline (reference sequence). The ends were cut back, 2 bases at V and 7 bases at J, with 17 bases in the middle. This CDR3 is CAWSRTTEDGGYTF. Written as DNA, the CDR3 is TGTGCCTGGAGTCGGACTACTGAGGATGGTGGCTACACCTTC.

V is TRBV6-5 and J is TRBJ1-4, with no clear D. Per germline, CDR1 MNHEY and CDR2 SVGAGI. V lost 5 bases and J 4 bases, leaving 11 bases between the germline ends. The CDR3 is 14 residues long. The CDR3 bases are TGTGCCAGCAGTGTTAACAGTCTTAATGAAAAACTGTTTTTT. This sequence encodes CASSVNSLNEKLFF.